The T cell receptor beta chain under discussion was sequenced for a study of blood T cell repertoires in COVID-19. Study details: The United States, Italy and Spain provided the acute and convalescent COVID-19 samples. T cells, B-cell-depleted T cells, or PBMCs supplied cDNA or gDNA.

In the authors' methods: Using reference gene primer amplification, nucleated cell counts were estimated. The repertoire was sequenced with immunoSEQ multiplex PCR; TCRdb's copy has only in-frame clones and lacks some. The D gene and trimming were derived from the DNA, and the V and J assignments and clone size from that table. The repertoire holds under 60,000 clones, with about nine tenths as singletons. Germline-derived CDR1 and CDR2 are MNHNY and SVGAGI (reference sequence). The length of the CDR3 is 14 residues. The V and J ends lost 6 bases and 2 bases respectively, with 13 bases between them. The sample consisted of peripheral blood. This sequence joins TRBV6-6 and TRBJ1-2, with unresolved D. The source is a man aged 55 to 70 with acute or convalescent COVID-19. CDR3 sequence: CASRLRGGNYGYTF. CDR3 coding DNA: TGTGCCAGCAGGTTACGGGGAGGGAACTATGGCTACACCTTC.